This is a list of T cell receptor beta chains from one sample in a study of blood T cell repertoires in COVID-19. The table came from immunoSEQ multiplex PCR; TCRdb's copy has only in-frame clones and leaves some out. This repertoire shows 200,000 to 250,000 clones, around 80% found once; its top ten account for roughly 12%. The specimen sequenced was peripheral blood. These receptors came from a woman aged 40 to 49 with acute or convalescent COVID-19. Each CDR3 is given with its conserved first and last residue. Each record gives: CDR3 protein, CDR3 DNA, D gene, V gene, clone size, J gene. A D gene is named only where the DNA matches it firmly. Clone sizes are given selectively: once, few, many, or a class where the clone is expanded.

CDR3: CASIMNTEAFF
DNA: TGTGCCAGCATAATGAACACTGAAGCTTTCTTT
D: -
V: TRBV2
size: -
J: TRBJ1-1

CDR3: CASSVRDRGEKLFF
DNA: TGTGCCAGCAGTGTTCGGGACAGGGGGGAAAAACTGTTTTTT
D: TRBD1
V: TRBV2
size: -
J: TRBJ1-4

CDR3: CASSRGLAGAGLADTQYF
DNA: TGCGCCAGCAGCCGCGGACTAGCGGGAGCAGGGTTAGCAGATACGCAGTATTTT
D: TRBD2
V: TRBV4-3
size: -
J: TRBJ2-3

CDR3: CASGGQNTGELFF
DNA: TGTGCTTCAGGGGGCCAGAACACCGGGGAGCTGTTTTTT
D: TRBD1
V: TRBV27
size: -
J: TRBJ2-2

CDR3: CASSQGLGREEADTQYF
DNA: TGTGCCAGCAGCCAAGGGCTGGGGCGGGAGGAGGCAGATACGCAGTATTTT
D: TRBD2
V: TRBV14
size: -
J: TRBJ2-3

CDR3: CASSLVGSSGGTEAFF
DNA: TGTGCCAGCAGCTTGGTGGGATCATCAGGGGGCACTGAAGCTTTCTTT
D: TRBD1
V: TRBV5-5
size: -
J: TRBJ1-1

CDR3: CATSRTPVLLIQRDEQYF
DNA: TGTGCCACCAGCAGAACCCCGGTACTTCTCATTCAGCGAGACGAGCAGTACTTC
D: -
V: TRBV15
size: -
J: TRBJ2-7

CDR3: CASSPAGDSNQPQHF
DNA: TGTGCCAGCAGCCCGGCAGGGGATAGCAATCAGCCCCAGCATTTT
D: -
V: TRBV6-6
size: -
J: TRBJ1-5

CDR3: CASGLVRGGLIVYEQYF
DNA: TGTGCTAGTGGTTTGGTAAGGGGGGGCTTAATAGTGTACGAGCAGTACTTC
D: -
V: TRBV12-5
size: -
J: TRBJ2-7

CDR3: CASSSDGQGSEAFF
DNA: TGCGCCAGCAGCTCGGATGGACAGGGGTCAGAAGCTTTCTTT
D: TRBD1
V: TRBV5-1
size: few
J: TRBJ1-1

CDR3: CASSTPTGADYGYTF
DNA: TGTGCCAGCAGCACCCCGACAGGGGCTGACTATGGCTACACCTTC
D: TRBD1
V: TRBV7-9
size: -
J: TRBJ1-2

CDR3: CASSQEPSFTDTQYF
DNA: TGCGCCAGCAGCCAGGAGCCTTCATTCACAGATACGCAGTATTTT
D: -
V: TRBV4-1
size: -
J: TRBJ2-3

CDR3: CASNLDGHYEQYF
DNA: TGTGCCAGCAACTTAGACGGACACTACGAGCAGTACTTC
D: -
V: TRBV5-6
size: -
J: TRBJ2-7

CDR3: CASSPRAALSEQYF
DNA: TGTGCCAGCAGCCCCCGCGCGGCCTTGTCCGAGCAGTACTTC
D: -
V: TRBV9
size: -
J: TRBJ2-7

CDR3: CASSFRGTEAFF
DNA: TGTGCCAGCAGTTTTCGGGGGACTGAAGCTTTCTTT
D: -
V: TRBV27
size: -
J: TRBJ1-1

CDR3: CAWSSIDRGNSPLHF
DNA: TGTGCCTGGAGCTCGATCGACAGGGGTAATTCACCCCTCCACTTT
D: TRBD1
V: TRBV30
size: -
J: TRBJ1-6

CDR3: CATGPGTSNTNEQFF
DNA: TGTGCCACCGGCCCCGGGACTAGCAACACCAATGAGCAGTTCTTC
D: TRBD2
V: TRBV6-2/TRBV6-3
size: -
J: TRBJ2-1

CDR3: CAWYGTGRGYGYTF
DNA: TGTGCCTGGTACGGGACAGGCCGGGGCTATGGCTACACCTTC
D: TRBD1
V: TRBV30
size: -
J: TRBJ1-2

CDR3: CASSYSPGATEAFF
DNA: TGTGCCAGCAGTTACTCACCGGGTGCCACTGAAGCTTTCTTT
D: -
V: TRBV6-5
size: few
J: TRBJ1-1

CDR3: CASSIEARSNQPQHF
DNA: TGTGCCAGTAGTATAGAGGCCCGCAGCAATCAGCCCCAGCATTTT
D: -
V: TRBV19
size: -
J: TRBJ1-5

CDR3: CASSPRVLDEQYF
DNA: TGTGCCAGCTCACCCAGGGTCCTGGACGAGCAGTACTTC
D: -
V: TRBV18
size: few
J: TRBJ2-7

CDR3: CASSLQENYGYTF
DNA: TGTGCCAGCAGTCTACAGGAGAACTATGGCTACACCTTC
D: -
V: TRBV5-6
size: -
J: TRBJ1-2

CDR3: CASSPPWGESGYEQYF
DNA: TGTGCCAGCAGCCCCCCCTGGGGGGAATCAGGCTACGAGCAGTACTTC
D: -
V: TRBV13
size: -
J: TRBJ2-7

CDR3: CASSLVTSGGSEQYF
DNA: TGCGCCAGCAGCTTGGTTACTAGCGGGGGGTCAGAGCAGTACTTC
D: TRBD2
V: TRBV5-1
size: -
J: TRBJ2-7

CDR3: CASSLNGEAFF
DNA: TGCGCCAGCAGCTTAAACGGTGAAGCTTTCTTT
D: -
V: TRBV5-1
size: -
J: TRBJ1-1

CDR3: CASSAGLAGEYTGELFF
DNA: TGTGCCAGCAGCGCAGGACTAGCGGGGGAATACACCGGGGAGCTGTTTTTT
D: TRBD2
V: TRBV13
size: once
J: TRBJ2-2

CDR3: CASSPRTGFTDTQYF
DNA: TGTGCCAGCAGCCCCCGGACAGGTTTCACAGATACGCAGTATTTT
D: TRBD1
V: TRBV11-2
size: -
J: TRBJ2-3